This TCR beta chain was sequenced during a study of CD8+CD57+ T cells in acquired aplastic anemia. About the study: Across the sorted CD4+ and CD8+ cells, DNA amounts averaged about 3.1 ug.

Study-wide results and limits: Any difference that existed in CD8+ Simpson's diversity between patients and controls was not significant.

This clonotype was observed at least ten times. Its antigen is undetermined. Trimming removed 5 bases from V and 7 bases from J, with 15 bases in between. Germline V lookup: CDR1 LNHDA, CDR2 SQIVND (reference sequence). The CDR3 consists of 14 residues. Profiling that covered TCR beta VDJ and CDR3 relied on genomic DNA as its template. TCRdb used MiXCR to reprocess the reads, holding one entry per CDR3 protein. Of under 500,000 distinct CDR3 sequences listed, 25% to 40% are singletons. CD8+CD57+ cell expansion, shown by flow cytometry, had occurred in the patients selected for sequencing. Diagnosis of severe acquired aplastic anemia applied to all patients. There was no therapy given to any patient before the blood sampling took place.

The source is a human donor with aplastic anemia. This chain connects TRBV19 to TRBJ2-1; D ambiguous. Sequencing used sorted CD4+, CD8+, or CD8+CD57+ T cells (not recorded which) from PBMCs. The CDR3: CASSLDRLRNEQFF. CDR3 DNA sequence: TGTGCCAGTAGTTTGGACCGACTTAGGAATGAGCAGTTCTTC.